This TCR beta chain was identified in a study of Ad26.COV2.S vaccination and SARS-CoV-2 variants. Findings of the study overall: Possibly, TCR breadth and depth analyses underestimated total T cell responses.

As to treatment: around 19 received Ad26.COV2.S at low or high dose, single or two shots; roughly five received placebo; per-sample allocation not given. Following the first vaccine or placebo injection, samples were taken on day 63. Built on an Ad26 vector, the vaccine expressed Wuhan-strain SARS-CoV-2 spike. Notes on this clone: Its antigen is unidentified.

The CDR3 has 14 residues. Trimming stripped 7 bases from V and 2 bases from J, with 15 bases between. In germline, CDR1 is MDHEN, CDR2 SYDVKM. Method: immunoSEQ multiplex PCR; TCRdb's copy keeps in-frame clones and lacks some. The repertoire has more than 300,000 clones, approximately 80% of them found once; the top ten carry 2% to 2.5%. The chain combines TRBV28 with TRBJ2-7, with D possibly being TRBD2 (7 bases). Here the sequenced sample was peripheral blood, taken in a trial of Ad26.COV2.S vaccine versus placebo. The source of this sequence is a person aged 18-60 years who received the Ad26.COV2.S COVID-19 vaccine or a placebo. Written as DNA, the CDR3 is TGTGCCAGCACCTTGGGGGGGCGCCCCTACGAGCAGTACTTC. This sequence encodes CASTLGGRPYEQYF.